One and the same sample provided the 15 T cell receptor beta chains below, sequenced in a study of T-cell reconstitution after alpha-beta-depleted transplantation in children. Preparing the TCRbeta library involved the use of unique molecular identifiers. Using its own MiXCR run on the PCR reads, TCRdb lists one record per CDR3 protein. The data show 610,000 or so distinct CDR3 sequences, roughly a quarter seen once. The specimen comprised PBMCs, sampled before TCRalphabeta/CD19-depleted stem cell transplant. These receptors were obtained from a boy under two years old with Wiskott-Aldrich syndrome, due to receive a stem cell transplant.

The rearrangement uses TRBV20-1 and TRBJ2-1, with 14 bases identical to TRBD2. Trimming cost V 5 bases and J 3 bases; bases outside gene matches: 6. The CDR3 loop spans 16 amino acids. CDR1 is DFQATT and CDR2 is SNEGSKA in the germline V gene (reference sequence). The CDR3 loop is CSASGTSGSNYNEQFF. For the CDR3, the DNA is TGCAGTGCTTCCGGGACTAGCGGGAGTAACTACAATGAGCAGTTCTTC.

The chain uses TRBV12-5 and TRBJ2-1; 8 bases agree with TRBD1. V gave up 5 bases and J gave up 3 bases; unmatched junction bases: 12. From germline, CDR1 is LGHNT and CDR2 FRNRAP. The CDR3 covers 17 residues. CDR3 sequence (DNA): TGTGCTAGTGGTCCCACACCGGGACAGGCTAACTACAATGAGCAGTTCTTC. Translated, it gives CASGPTPGQANYNEQFF.

This clonotype has just a few counts. The chain combines TRBV5-1 with TRBJ1-4; D perhaps matches TRBD1 (5 bases). The CDR3 is 15 residues long. V dropped 0 bases and J dropped 6 bases, with 12 bases sitting between them. The V gene's germline CDR1 is SGHRS and CDR2 YFSETQ. CDR3 sequence reads: CASSLAGVGDEKLFF. The CDR3 DNA reads TGCGCCAGCAGCTTGGCCGGGGTAGGGGATGAAAAACTGTTTTTT.

V gene TRBV12-3 or TRBV12-4 combines with J gene TRBJ2-3, with 11 bases aligning to TRBD2. The CDR3 covers 21 residues. The ends lost 3 bases at V and 6 bases at J; junction bases unmatched: 23. The CDR3 is CASSLRRPGRLLAGVPDTQYF. CDR3 in DNA: TGTGCCAGCAGTTTGAGACGGCCGGGGCGGCTACTAGCGGGAGTCCCCGATACGCAGTATTTT.

This clonotype was seen a handful of times. The chain links TRBV7-9 to TRBJ1-4; TRBD1 is a possible D gene (5 bases). The CDR3 is 14 residues long. V gave up 5 bases and J gave up 8 bases, with 15 bases separating them. Germline V lookup: CDR1 SEHNR, CDR2 FQNEAQ (reference sequence). The CDR3 loop is CASSRGIKGEKLFF. CDR3 DNA sequence: TGTGCCAGCAGCCGGGGGATCAAGGGAGAAAAACTGTTTTTT.

This clonotype was seen a few times. CDR3 DNA sequence: TGTGCCACCAGCAGAGAGCAGGGTGCTGGGGCCAACGTCCTGACTTTC. Its protein is CATSREQGAGANVLTF. The genes are TRBV15 and TRBJ2-6; weak D call: TRBD1 (5 bases). This CDR3 is built from 16 residues. Germline CDR1 is LNHNV and CDR2 is YYDKDF (reference sequence). V was trimmed by 0 bases and J by 2 bases, leaving 8 bases between them. The full variable domain, in which reference TRBV15 and TRBJ2-6 provide the parts outside the CDR3, is DAMVIQNPRYQVTQFGKPVTLSCSQTLNHNVMYWYQQKSSQAPKLLFHYYDKDFNNEADTPDNFQSRRPNTSFCFLDIRSPGLGDTAMYLCATSREQGAGANVLTFGAGSRLTVL.

V gene TRBV5-1 combines with J gene TRBJ1-2; the D is unclear. CDR1 SGHRS and CDR2 YFSETQ come from the germline V gene. The CDR3 has 15 residues. Trimming pared 4 bases from V and 0 bases from J, leaving 13 bases between. CDR3 bases: TGCGCCAGCAGCGCGGAGGCAGTAGCTAACTATGGCTACACCTTC. Translated, it gives CASSAEAVANYGYTF.

The chain employs TRBV24-1 and TRBJ2-2; no clear D. The CDR3 is made up of 13 amino acids. V dropped 4 bases and J dropped 6 bases, with 8 bases sitting between them. Germline V CDR1 and CDR2: KGHDR, SFDVKD. The CDR3 nucleotides are TGTGCCACCAGTGACCCTATGGCCGGGGAGCTGTTTTTT. Protein product: CATSDPMAGELFF.

This chain joins TRBV5-1 and TRBJ2-1, with 11 nucleotides matching TRBD2. V lost 4 bases and J lost 8; bases outside the gene matches: 14. This CDR3 has 17 residues. Per the germline V gene, CDR1 is SGHRS and CDR2 is YFSETQ. The CDR3, as DNA: TGCGCCAGCAGCCGCGGACTAGCGGGCGGGGTAGGGGATGAGCAGTTCTTC. This sequence encodes CASSRGLAGGVGDEQFF. The full variable domain, with the rest looked up from reference TRBV5-1 and TRBJ2-1, is KAGVTQTPRYLIKTRGQQVTLSCSPISGHRSVSWYQQTPGQGLQFLFEYFSETQRNKGNFPGRFSGRQFSNSRSEMNVSTLELGDSALYLCASSRGLAGGVGDEQFFGPGTRLTVL.

This clonotype was counted only a few times. V usage is TRBV20-1 and J usage is TRBJ2-2; D is perhaps TRBD2 (6 bases). CDR1 is DFQATT and CDR2 is SNEGSKA in the germline V gene (reference sequence). The V end lost 3 bases, the J end lost 1 base, and 12 bases lay between the germline ends. This CDR3 comprises 15 residues. CDR3 sequence (DNA): TGCAGTGCTAGCCTGGTGGGGGGGAACACCGGGGAGCTGTTTTTT. It yields the protein CSASLVGGNTGELFF.

The chain uses TRBV4-1 and TRBJ2-7; D is uncertain. Germline CDR1 is MGHRA and CDR2 is YSYEKL. Deletions cut 4 bases from V and 6 bases from J, with 10 bases between. The CDR3 has 12 residues. The CDR3 region has the DNA TGCGCCAGCAGCCCCCGCTGGGGCGAGCAGTACTTC. Translation gives CASSPRWGEQYF.

The V call is TRBV27, the J call TRBJ2-3; D gene ambiguous. Looked up from germline, CDR1 is MNHEY and CDR2 is SMNVEV (reference sequence). Trimming left V 6 bases short and J 2 bases short, with 9 bases between. The CDR3 is made up of 13 amino acids. The CDR3 region has the DNA TGTGCCAGCAGCCGGACCCTCACAGATACGCAGTATTTT. It codes for CASSRTLTDTQYF.

V is TRBV7-7 and J is TRBJ2-2, with TRBD2 matching over 7 bases. J gave up 3 bases and V 3 bases, and 7 bases lay outside the gene matches. The CDR3 is 16 amino acids. Germline assignment: CDR1 SSHAT and CDR2 FNYEAQ (reference sequence). The CDR3 DNA is TGTGCCAGCAGCTTGGGGCGGGAGCTCGACACCGGGGAGCTGTTTTTT. Translated, it gives CASSLGRELDTGELFF. Variable domain in full (rest from reference TRBV7-7 and TRBJ2-2): GAGVSQSPRYKVTKRGQDVTLRCDPISSHATLYWYQQALGQGPEFLTYFNYEAQPDKSGLPSDRFSAERPEGSISTLTIQRTEQRDSAMYRCASSLGRELDTGELFFGEGSRLTVL.

This clonotype appeared a few times. The chain recombines TRBV3-1 with TRBJ2-1, with D unclear. V shed 0 bases and J shed 6 bases, with 12 bases lying between them. Germline V gene lookup returns CDR1 LGHDT and CDR2 YNNKEL (reference sequence). This CDR3 has 15 residues. CDR3 region: CASSQDIPRSNEQFF. The CDR3 nucleotides read TGTGCCAGCAGCCAAGATATCCCTAGAAGCAATGAGCAGTTCTTC.

This clonotype was found a few times. J is TRBJ2-1 and V is TRBV20-1; D is unclear. Germline V gene sequence: CDR1 DFQATT, CDR2 SNEGSKA (reference sequence). The CDR3 spans 13 residues. CDR3 in amino acids: CSPIPSSYNEQFF. The CDR3 nucleotides are TGCAGCCCTATTCCGAGCTCCTACAATGAGCAGTTCTTC.